This record covers a single TCR beta chain. V gave up 6 bases and J gave up 9 bases; unmatched junction bases: 14. This CDR3 has 15 residues. Germline V gives CDR1 SNHLY, CDR2 FYNNEI. This sample stems from a study of blood T cell repertoires in COVID-19. Study-level background: The analysed material was cDNA or gDNA that came from T cells, B-cell-depleted T cells, or PBMCs.

In the original analysis: By means of reference gene primer amplification, nucleated cell counts were estimated. Method: immunoSEQ multiplex PCR; TCRdb's copy keeps in-frame clones and lacks some. For V, J and clone size, that table is used; D and trimming come from the DNA. The repertoire has a few hundred thousand clones, around four fifths of them found once; the top ten carry over 4%. Those enrolled in Seattle joined during active infection and were followed longitudinally afterward. V is TRBV2 and J is TRBJ2-5; 9 bases line up with TRBD1. The sequence was obtained from a woman between 65 and 79 years old with COVID-19, enrolled during active disease. Sequenced sample: peripheral blood. This chain's CDR3 is CASSRDLTGGAAQYF. In DNA form, the CDR3 reads TGTGCCAGCAGCCGGGACCTTACAGGGGGCGCGGCCCAGTACTTC.